The 11 T cell receptor beta chains below come from one sample, sequenced in a study of T-cell memory formation after mild COVID-19. One entry per CDR3 protein, called by TCRdb with MiXCR from the 5' RACE reads. The repertoire has about 560,000 distinct CDR3 sequences, 17% of them found once; the top ten carry 8.1%. Source material: PBMCs or a T cell subset sorted from them (not recorded which). The receptors originated from an adult woman who had mild COVID-19 (a few samples of this study predate the infection). Cell type and time point are not known.

J is TRBJ2-3 and V is TRBV2, with 11 nucleotides matching TRBD1. The CDR3 is made up of 15 amino acids. V lost 6 bases, J lost 2 bases, and 4 bases stayed unmatched. From germline, CDR1 is SNHLY and CDR2 FYNNEI. The DNA for the CDR3 is TGTGCCAGCAGGGGGGACAGGGGGTTCACAGATACGCAGTATTTT. Protein: CASRGDRGFTDTQYF.

CDR3 protein: CASRPPTTGTSGFYEQYF. Here the CDR3 DNA reads TGTGCCAGCAGACCACCCACGACCGGGACTAGCGGCTTCTACGAGCAGTACTTC. This chain connects TRBV7-9 to TRBJ2-7; 11 positions match TRBD2. Trimming took 6 bases from V and 3 from J; bases not matched to a gene: 16. Germline V gene sequence: CDR1 SEHNR, CDR2 FQNEAQ (reference sequence). The CDR3 extends over 18 amino acids. Complete variable domain (other parts from reference TRBV7-9 and TRBJ2-7): DTGVSQNPRHKITKRGQNVTFRCDPISEHNRLYWYRQTLGQGPEFLTYFQNEAQLEKSRLLSDRFSAERPKGSFSTLEIQRTEQGDSAMYLCASRPPTTGTSGFYEQYFGPGTRLTVT.

The CDR3 protein is CASSLPPGDTQYF. Written as DNA, the CDR3 is TGTGCCAGCAGCTTACCACCAGGAGATACGCAGTATTTT. The rearrangement uses TRBV13 and TRBJ2-3; D gene ambiguous. CDR1 PRHDT and CDR2 FYEKMQ come from the germline V gene (reference sequence). Trimming shortened V by 2 bases and J by 5 bases, and 8 bases separated the two germline ends. The CDR3 has 13 residues.

The rearrangement links TRBV5-1 to TRBJ1-4, with 11 bases that match TRBD1. Germline V gene data show CDR1 as SGHRS and CDR2 as YFSETQ. The CDR3 is made up of 14 amino acids. Unmatched junction bases numbered 9, after V lost 3 bases and J lost 14 bases. The CDR3 here is CASSSGQGDGGLFF. CDR3 coding DNA: TGCGCCAGCAGCTCGGGACAGGGGGACGGAGGGCTGTTTTTT.

The rearrangement uses TRBV5-5 and TRBJ1-4; D perhaps matches TRBD1 (5 bases). This CDR3 has 13 residues. Germline V gives CDR1 SGHKS, CDR2 YYEKEE (reference sequence). The V gene lost 1 base and the J gene lost 10 bases, with 11 bases spanning the gap. This CDR3 is CASSLYFGGKLFF. Written as DNA, the CDR3 is TGTGCCAGCAGCTTGTACTTCGGGGGAAAACTGTTTTTT.

V gene TRBV12-3 or TRBV12-4 combines with J gene TRBJ1-2, with 9 positions matching TRBD1. This CDR3 is 16 amino acids long. V shed 4 bases and J 4 bases; nucleotides not matched to a gene: 10. The CDR3 region is CASSSFPGQGSYGYTF. Here the CDR3 DNA reads TGTGCCAGCAGTTCGTTCCCGGGACAGGGAAGCTATGGCTACACCTTC.

The CDR3 bases are TGCAGCGTTTTCGAACAGGGGCGTGAAAAACTGTTTTTT. Encoded protein: CSVFEQGREKLFF. V is TRBV29-1 and J is TRBJ1-4; 7 nucleotides match TRBD1. After removal of 5 bases from V and 7 bases from J, the junction contained 7 bases not matched to a gene. This CDR3 comprises 13 residues. CDR1 and CDR2 from the germline V gene are SQVTM and ANQGSEA.

CDR3 bases: TGTGCCAGCAGCTTTAGCGGGAATTTTTACAATGAGCAGTTCTTC. This sequence encodes CASSFSGNFYNEQFF. The rearrangement joins TRBV14 to TRBJ2-1, with 8 bases matching TRBD2. In germline, CDR1 is SGHDN, CDR2 FVKESK. The CDR3 has 15 amino acids. V shed 5 bases, J shed 4 bases, and the junction held 7 bases outside the gene matches.

This clonotype appeared a few times. This chain connects TRBV12-3 or TRBV12-4 to TRBJ2-1; no firm D call. CDR3 size: 13 residues. With 4 bases removed from V and 7 bases from J, the gap between germline ends came to 11 bases. The DNA of the CDR3 is TGTGCCAGCAGTTATAGCCCCGGGAATGAGCAGTTCTTC. Translation: CASSYSPGNEQFF.

The V call is TRBV20-1, the J call TRBJ2-5; TRBD2 is a possible D gene (6 bases). The V gene's germline CDR1 is DFQATT and CDR2 SNEGSKA (reference sequence). CDR3 size: 13 residues. Trimming cost V 6 bases and J 7 bases, with 18 bases left between them. This CDR3 reads CSAGNLGGGTQYF. The CDR3 nucleotides are TGCAGTGCCGGGAACTTGGGAGGTGGGACCCAGTACTTC.

The chain is built from TRBV4-3 and TRBJ2-1, with 9 nucleotides matching TRBD2. Germline loops: CDR1 LGHNA, CDR2 YSLEER. J was trimmed by 7 bases and V by 6 bases; bases with no gene match: 13. The CDR3 length is 16 residues. The CDR3 loop reads CASRIEVSGSTNEQFF. The CDR3 DNA reads as TGCGCCAGCAGAATAGAGGTTAGCGGGAGTACGAATGAGCAGTTCTTC.